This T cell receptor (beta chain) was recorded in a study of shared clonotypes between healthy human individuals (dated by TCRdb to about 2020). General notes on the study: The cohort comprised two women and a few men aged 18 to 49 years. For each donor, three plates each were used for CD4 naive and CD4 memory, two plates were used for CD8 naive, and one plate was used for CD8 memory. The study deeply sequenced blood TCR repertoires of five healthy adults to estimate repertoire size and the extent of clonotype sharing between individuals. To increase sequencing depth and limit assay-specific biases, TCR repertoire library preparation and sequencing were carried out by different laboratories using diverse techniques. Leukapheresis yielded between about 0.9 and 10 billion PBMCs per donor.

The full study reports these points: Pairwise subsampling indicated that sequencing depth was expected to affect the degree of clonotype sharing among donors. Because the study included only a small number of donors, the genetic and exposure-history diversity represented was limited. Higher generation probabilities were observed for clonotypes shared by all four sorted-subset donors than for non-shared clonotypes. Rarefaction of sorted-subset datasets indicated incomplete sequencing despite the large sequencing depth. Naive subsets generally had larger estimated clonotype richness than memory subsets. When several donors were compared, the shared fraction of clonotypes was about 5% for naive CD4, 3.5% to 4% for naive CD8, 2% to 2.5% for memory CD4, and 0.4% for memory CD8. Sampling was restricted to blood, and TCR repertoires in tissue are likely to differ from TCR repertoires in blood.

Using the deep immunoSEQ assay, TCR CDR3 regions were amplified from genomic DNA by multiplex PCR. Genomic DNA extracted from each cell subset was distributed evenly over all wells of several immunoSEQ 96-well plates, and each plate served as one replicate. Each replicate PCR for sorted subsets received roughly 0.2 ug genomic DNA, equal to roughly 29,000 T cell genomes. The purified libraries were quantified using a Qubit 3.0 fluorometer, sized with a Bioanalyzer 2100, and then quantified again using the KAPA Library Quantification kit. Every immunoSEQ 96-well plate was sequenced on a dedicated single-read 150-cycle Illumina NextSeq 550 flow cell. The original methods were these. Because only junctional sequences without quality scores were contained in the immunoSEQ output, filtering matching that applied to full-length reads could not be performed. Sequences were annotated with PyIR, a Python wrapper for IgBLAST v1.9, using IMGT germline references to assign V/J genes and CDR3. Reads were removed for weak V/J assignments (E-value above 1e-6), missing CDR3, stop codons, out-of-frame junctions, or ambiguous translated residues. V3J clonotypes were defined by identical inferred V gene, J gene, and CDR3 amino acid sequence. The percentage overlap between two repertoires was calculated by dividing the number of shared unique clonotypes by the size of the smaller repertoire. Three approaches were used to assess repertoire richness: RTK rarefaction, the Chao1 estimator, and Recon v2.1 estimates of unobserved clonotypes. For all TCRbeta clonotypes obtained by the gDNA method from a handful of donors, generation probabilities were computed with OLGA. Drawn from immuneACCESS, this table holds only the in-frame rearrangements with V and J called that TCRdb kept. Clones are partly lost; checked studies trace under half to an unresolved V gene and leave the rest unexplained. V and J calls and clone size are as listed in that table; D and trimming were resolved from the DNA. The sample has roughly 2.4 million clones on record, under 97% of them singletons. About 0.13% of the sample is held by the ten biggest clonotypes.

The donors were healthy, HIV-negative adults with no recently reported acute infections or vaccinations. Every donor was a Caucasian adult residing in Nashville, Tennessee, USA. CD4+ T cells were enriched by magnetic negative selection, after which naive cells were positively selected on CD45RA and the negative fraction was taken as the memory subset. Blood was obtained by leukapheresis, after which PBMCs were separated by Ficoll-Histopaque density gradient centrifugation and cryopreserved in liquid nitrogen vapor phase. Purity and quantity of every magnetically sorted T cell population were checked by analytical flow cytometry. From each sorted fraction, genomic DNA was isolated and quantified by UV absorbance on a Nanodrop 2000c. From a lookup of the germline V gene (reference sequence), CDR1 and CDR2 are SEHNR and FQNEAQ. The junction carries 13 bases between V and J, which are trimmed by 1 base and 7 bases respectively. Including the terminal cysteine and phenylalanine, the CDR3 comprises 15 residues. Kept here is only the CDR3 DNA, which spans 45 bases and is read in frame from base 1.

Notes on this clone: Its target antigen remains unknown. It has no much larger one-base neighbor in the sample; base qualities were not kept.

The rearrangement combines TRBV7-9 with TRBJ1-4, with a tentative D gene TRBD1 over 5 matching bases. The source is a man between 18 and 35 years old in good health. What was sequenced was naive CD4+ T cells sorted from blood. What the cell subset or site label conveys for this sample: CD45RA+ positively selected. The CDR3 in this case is CASSLVPGVAEKLFF. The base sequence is TGTGCCAGCAGCTTAGTTCCGGGGGTGGCTGAAAAACTGTTTTTT. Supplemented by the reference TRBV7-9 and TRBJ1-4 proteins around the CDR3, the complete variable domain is DTGVSQNPRHKITKRGQNVTFRCDPISEHNRLYWYRQTLGQGPEFLTYFQNEAQLEKSRLLSDRFSAERPKGSFSTLEIQRTEQGDSAMYLCASSLVPGVAEKLFFGSGTQLSVL.